The 27 T cell receptor beta chains listed next were all sequenced from one sample in a study of T cell repertoires in cytomegalovirus infection. TCRdb analysed the reads with MiXCR anew, one entry per CDR3 protein. The profile shows 300,000 to 400,000 distinct CDR3 sequences, almost 30% of them singletons. These receptors' antigens are unknown. The sample here was cultured PBMCs, taken from culture after CMV antigen stimulation. All receptors derive from a human donor in good health (CMV status not recorded). Some clones in this sample may be carry-over from other donors' samples.

V and J are TRBV3-1 and TRBJ2-2; the match to TRBD1 covers 8 bases. Looked up from germline, CDR1 is LGHDT and CDR2 is YNNKEL (reference sequence). The CDR3 length is 16 residues. J was trimmed by 6 bases and V by 2 bases; bases with no gene match: 8. In nucleotides, the CDR3 is TGTGCCAGCAGCCAACCACAGGGGGAATGGGCCGGGGAGCTGTTTTTT. Amino acids: CASSQPQGEWAGELFF. The full variable domain, its missing parts supplied by reference TRBV3-1 and TRBJ2-2, is DTAVSQTPKYLVTQMGNDKSIKCEQNLGHDTMYWYKQDSKKFLKIMFSYNNKELIINETVPNRFSPKSPDKAHLNLHINSLELGDSAVYFCASSQPQGEWAGELFFGEGSRLTVL.

A few counts support this clonotype. The chain has TRBV28 and TRBJ2-1; D is tentatively TRBD1 or TRBD2 (5 bases each). In germline, CDR1 is MDHEN, CDR2 SYDVKM. Between the trimmed V and J ends, which lost 4 bases and 7 bases, there was a span of 17 bases. The CDR3 is 15 residues long. CDR3 amino acids: CASSSAGAGRNEQFF. The CDR3 region has the DNA TGTGCCAGCAGTTCGGCCGGGGCCGGGCGGAATGAGCAGTTCTTC.

This clonotype was detected ten times or more. The V and J genes are TRBV6-5 and TRBJ2-7, with TRBD1 matching over 9 bases. CDR3 length equals 15 residues. The V and J ends lost 0 bases and 3 bases, in that order; junction bases with no gene match: 3. Germline V CDR1 and CDR2: MNHEY, SVGAGI. CDR3 in DNA: TGTGCCAGCAGTTACTCCTACAGGGGGCTCTACGAGCAGTACTTC. Residues: CASSYSYRGLYEQYF.

The sample holds a few counts of this clonotype. The gene calls are TRBV12-3 or TRBV12-4 and TRBJ2-7; D could derive from TRBD1 or TRBD2 (6 bases each). The CDR3 is 15 amino acids. Trimming removed 5 bases from V and 7 bases from J, with 21 bases in between. CDR3 in DNA: TGTGCCAGCAGTCCGACTAGACAGGTTTTTCGGGAGCAGTACTTC. It specifies CASSPTRQVFREQYF.

In its sample, this clonotype was seen a few times. The rearrangement uses TRBV29-1 and TRBJ1-1; TRBD1 agrees at 9 bases. The CDR3 spans 13 residues. Germline trimming cut 5 bases from V and 5 bases from J; bases unmatched to any gene: 6. Germline CDR1 reads SQVTM; CDR2 reads ANQGSEA. CDR3 residues: CSVPRTGVTEAFF. The CDR3 bases are TGCAGCGTTCCCCGGACAGGGGTTACTGAAGCTTTCTTT.

The chain is built from TRBV20-1 and TRBJ2-1; 11 bases are a match to TRBD2. This CDR3 has 14 amino acids. Germline CDR1 and CDR2: DFQATT and SNEGSKA (reference sequence). V lost 5 bases to trimming and J lost 6 bases; unmatched junction nucleotides: 6. CDR3 sequence: CSALIAGGSNEQFF. CDR3 coding DNA: TGCAGTGCTCTCATAGCGGGAGGGAGCAATGAGCAGTTCTTC.

This clonotype has only a few counts. The CDR3 region has the DNA TGTGCCAGCAGCCGCGGGACTAGCGGAACCACAGATACGCAGTATTTT. This translates into CASSRGTSGTTDTQYF. The genes are TRBV11-3 and TRBJ2-3; 11 bases are shared with TRBD2. CDR3 size: 16 residues. Germline CDR1 reads SGHNT; CDR2 reads YENEEA. Trimming cost V 5 bases and J 2 bases; bases outside gene matches: 6.

This clonotype has a count of ten or more. The genes are TRBV28 and TRBJ1-4; D is uncertain. Germline-derived CDR1 and CDR2 are MDHEN and SYDVKM. This CDR3 region has 11 residues. Trimming took off 9 bases at V and 4 bases at J, with 6 bases between the two ends. CDR3 DNA sequence: TGTGCCAGTGTCGGTAATGAAAAACTGTTTTTT. This sequence encodes CASVGNEKLFF.

This chain connects TRBV27 to TRBJ2-1; 7 nucleotides match TRBD2. CDR3 length: 14 residues. V lost 5 bases, J lost 6 bases, and 7 bases stayed unmatched. Germline-derived CDR1 and CDR2 are MNHEY and SMNVEV (reference sequence). CDR3: CASSPPLAFNEQFF. DNA for the CDR3: TGTGCCAGCAGTCCGCCACTAGCGTTCAATGAGCAGTTCTTC.

This clonotype was seen at least ten times. The chain links TRBV11-2 to TRBJ2-7, with 12 bases lining up with TRBD2. Germline V gives CDR1 SGHAT, CDR2 FQNNGV. The CDR3 spans 17 residues. V shed 1 base and J 0 bases; nucleotides not matched to a gene: 4. CDR3 region: CASSLGTSGTFSYEQYF. CDR3 in DNA: TGTGCCAGCAGCTTAGGGACTAGCGGGACATTCTCCTACGAGCAGTACTTC.

This rearrangement joins TRBV9 to TRBJ2-3, with 7 bases aligning to TRBD2. There are 16 residues in the CDR3. Per germline, CDR1 SGDLS and CDR2 YYNGEE. Unmatched junction bases numbered 12, after V lost 2 bases and J lost 6 bases. CDR3 sequence (DNA): TGTGCCAGCAGCGTTCTCGCTAGCGGAGGGGAGGATACGCAGTATTTT. It specifies CASSVLASGGEDTQYF.

This clonotype was found a few times. The chain employs TRBV28 and TRBJ2-7; D could derive from TRBD1 or TRBD2 (5 bases each). CDR1 and CDR2 from the germline V gene are MDHEN and SYDVKM. The CDR3 has 13 amino acids. V was pared by 1 base and J by 7 bases, with 11 bases between. The CDR3 sequence is CASSLSGPGEQYF. The CDR3 DNA reads TGTGCCAGCAGTTTATCGGGACCTGGGGAGCAGTACTTC.

This clonotype has more than one count but fewer than ten. The CDR3, as DNA: TGTGCCAGCAGCTCGCTGACAGGGGTTGGTCTCTATGGCTACACCTTC. This gives the protein CASSSLTGVGLYGYTF. The chain couples TRBV11-2 to TRBJ1-2; the match to TRBD1 covers 8 bases. The V and J ends lost 4 bases and 4 bases, in that order; junction bases with no gene match: 11. The CDR3 covers 16 residues. Germline loops: CDR1 SGHAT, CDR2 FQNNGV.

This clonotype came up a few times. CDR3 amino acids: CASSFGTSGRETQYF. CDR3 bases: TGTGCCAGCAGCTTCGGGACTAGCGGGAGGGAGACCCAGTACTTC. The chain is built from TRBV7-3 and TRBJ2-5, with 15 bases aligning to TRBD2. V shed 3 bases and J 5 bases; nucleotides not matched to a gene: 1. Germline V gene sequence: CDR1 SGHTA, CDR2 FQGTGA. The CDR3 covers 15 residues.

This clonotype has just a few counts. This chain links TRBV6-5 with TRBJ2-7, with 9 nucleotides matching TRBD2. V was clipped by 7 bases and J by 1 base; unmatched bases: 5. The CDR3 loop spans 14 amino acids. Germline values: CDR1 MNHEY, CDR2 SVGAGI. The chain's CDR3 is CASTPTSGSYEQYF. In DNA, the CDR3 is TGTGCCAGCACCCCGACTAGCGGATCCTACGAGCAGTACTTC.

The chain couples TRBV6-1 to TRBJ2-3; 8 nucleotides line up with TRBD2. Germline loops: CDR1 MNHNS, CDR2 SASEGT. The ends lost 6 bases at V and 4 bases at J; junction bases unmatched: 9. The CDR3 sequence is 15 residues long. The CDR3, as DNA: TGTGCCAGCAGATACGGAGTGCGGGAGGCAGATACGCAGTATTTT. This translates into CASRYGVREADTQYF.

J is TRBJ1-2 and V is TRBV7-2; 9 bases align to TRBD1. The V gene end was trimmed by 3 bases and the J gene end by 7 bases; junction bases not matched to a gene: 12. Germline lookup yields CDR1 SGHTA and CDR2 FQGNSA. The CDR3 has 16 amino acids. The CDR3 DNA follows: TGTGCCAGCAGCTTGGCCCAGGACAGGGGACAAGGTGGCTACACCTTC. Its protein is CASSLAQDRGQGGYTF.

J is TRBJ1-2 and V is TRBV5-5; D call uncertain. Germline V gene data show CDR1 as SGHKS and CDR2 as YYEKEE (reference sequence). The CDR3 has 15 amino acids. V was shortened by 1 base and J by 3 bases, with 13 bases between the two germline ends. The CDR3 sequence is CASSLTSGLDYGYTF. In DNA, the CDR3 is TGTGCCAGCAGCTTGACCAGTGGGTTGGACTATGGCTACACCTTC.

This clonotype occurred many times. The V and J genes are TRBV7-9 and TRBJ2-7; D uncertain. The CDR3 totals 11 residues. Germline assignment: CDR1 SEHNR and CDR2 FQNEAQ (reference sequence). V lost 1 base, J lost 4 bases, and 2 bases lay in between. CDR3 loop: CASSLVYEQYF. The DNA for the CDR3 is TGTGCCAGCAGCTTAGTATACGAGCAGTACTTC.

This rearrangement joins TRBV14 to TRBJ1-1; a possible D gene is TRBD1 (5 bases). Trimming removed 6 bases from V and 5 bases from J, with 13 bases in between. This CDR3 has 13 amino acids. Germline assignment: CDR1 SGHDN and CDR2 FVKESK. As DNA, the CDR3 is TGTGCCAGCAGACGTATGGGGCGGACTGAAGCTTTCTTT. This encodes CASRRMGRTEAFF.

The table lists this clonotype with many counts. The genes are TRBV7-3 and TRBJ2-2; D remains unclear. This CDR3 comprises 14 residues. V lost 2 bases to trimming and J lost 1 base, with 5 bases between them. CDR1 is SGHTA, CDR2 FQGTGA, per germline. DNA for the CDR3: TGTGCCAGCAGCTTAGGGTTGAACACCGGGGAGCTGTTTTTT. The encoded protein is CASSLGLNTGELFF.

Points on this clonotype: A read error may produce the germline difference seen at one junction end. The chain links TRBV7-4 to TRBJ2-3; 7 bases map to TRBD2. This CDR3 contains 15 residues. The germline V gene has CDR1 SGHVT and CDR2 SQSDAQ. CDR3 amino acids: CAVEGWEGRRDTQNF. The CDR3 nucleotides read TGTGCCGTAGAGGGGTGGGAGGGCCGGAGAGATACGCAGAATTTT.

Ten or more counts support this clonotype. The chain recombines TRBV7-9 with TRBJ1-1, with D possibly TRBD1 on 5 matching bases. Between the trimmed V and J ends, which lost 3 bases and 1 base, there was a span of 12 bases. The CDR3 contains 15 residues. Germline V gene data show CDR1 as SEHNR and CDR2 as FQNEAQ (reference sequence). The CDR3 loop reads CASSFPRTQNTEAFF. The CDR3 nucleotides read TGTGCCAGCAGCTTTCCCCGGACACAGAACACTGAAGCTTTCTTT.

The chain combines TRBV28 with TRBJ1-6; 10 positions match TRBD1. Unmatched junction bases numbered 2, after V lost 4 bases and J lost 5 bases. This CDR3 has 15 residues. Germline lookup yields CDR1 MDHEN and CDR2 SYDVKM. In nucleotides, the CDR3 is TGTGCCAGCAGTTCGGGACAGGGGAATAATTCACCCCTCCACTTT. Its protein is CASSSGQGNNSPLHF.

The rearrangement links TRBV6-5 to TRBJ2-3, with 9 positions matching TRBD1. Germline V lookup: CDR1 MNHEY, CDR2 SVGAGI. Trimming cost V 6 bases and J 5 bases; bases outside gene matches: 9. The CDR3 sequence is 15 residues long. The CDR3 DNA is TGTGCCAGCAGGGAAGGGACAGGGAGGGTAGATACGCAGTATTTT. Its translation: CASREGTGRVDTQYF.

This clonotype was seen at least ten times. This chain connects TRBV7-9 to TRBJ1-3; no definite D call. V was pared by 0 bases and J by 0 bases, with 12 bases between. The CDR3 totals 17 residues. The germline gives CDR1 SEHNR, CDR2 FQNEAQ (reference sequence). CDR3 sequence reads: CASSLAETPSSGNTIYF. As DNA, the CDR3 is TGTGCCAGCAGCTTAGCGGAGACCCCTAGCTCTGGAAACACCATATATTTT.

This clonotype was seen at least ten times. V gene TRBV7-8 combines with J gene TRBJ2-3; TRBD2 matches at 12 bases. Germline V CDR1 and CDR2: SGHVS, FQNEAQ. This CDR3 region has 16 residues. The junction had 6 bases not matched to a gene; V was cut back by 3 bases and J by 5 bases. CDR3 nucleotides: TGTGCCAGCAGCTTTCTAGCGGGGGGGCGGGGAGATACGCAGTATTTT. Its translation is CASSFLAGGRGDTQYF.